This T cell receptor beta chain originates from a study of cytomegalovirus exposure and HLA in healthy donors. Whole-study results and caveats: Productive rates of about 90% or about 30% were seen for most TCR beta V segments in an earlier analysis. For presence/absence analyses, sequencing depth was assumed to be roughly uniform across donors.

Amplification used 60 Vbeta primers and 13 Jbeta primers. TCRdb's copy holds only in-frame clones and misses some; the assay was immunoSEQ multiplex PCR. The sample records about 150,000 clones, approximately 74% being singletons. A remark on this clone: Its target is not known.

Germline lookup yields CDR1 SGHRS and CDR2 YFSETQ. After removal of 3 bases from V and 4 bases from J, the junction contained 6 bases not matched to a gene. The CDR3 totals 14 residues. The sequencing sample was made of PBMCs. The TCR was taken from a man aged 25-45 years in good health and CMV-seronegative. This sequence joins TRBV5-1 and TRBJ2-7; TRBD1 matches at 8 bases. CDR3 in DNA: TGCGCCAGCAGCTGGGGGACAGGAGCTTACGAGCAGTACTTC. Protein product: CASSWGTGAYEQYF.